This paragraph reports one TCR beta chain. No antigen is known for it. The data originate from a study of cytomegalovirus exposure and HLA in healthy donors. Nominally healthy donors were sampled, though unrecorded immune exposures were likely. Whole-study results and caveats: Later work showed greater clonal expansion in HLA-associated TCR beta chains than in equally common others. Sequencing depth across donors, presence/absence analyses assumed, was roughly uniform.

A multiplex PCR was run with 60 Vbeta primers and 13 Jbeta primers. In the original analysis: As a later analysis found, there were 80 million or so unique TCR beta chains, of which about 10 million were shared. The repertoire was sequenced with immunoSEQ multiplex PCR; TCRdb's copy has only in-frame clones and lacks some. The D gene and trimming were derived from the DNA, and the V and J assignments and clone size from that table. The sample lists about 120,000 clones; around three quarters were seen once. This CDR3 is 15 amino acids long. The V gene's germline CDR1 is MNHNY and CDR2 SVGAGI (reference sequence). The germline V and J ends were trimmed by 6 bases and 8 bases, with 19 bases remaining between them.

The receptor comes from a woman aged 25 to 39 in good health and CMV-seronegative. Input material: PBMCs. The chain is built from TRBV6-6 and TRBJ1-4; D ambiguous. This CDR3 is CASSPREGGFEKLFF. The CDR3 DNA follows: TGTGCCAGCAGCCCTCGTGAGGGAGGGTTCGAAAAACTGTTTTTT.